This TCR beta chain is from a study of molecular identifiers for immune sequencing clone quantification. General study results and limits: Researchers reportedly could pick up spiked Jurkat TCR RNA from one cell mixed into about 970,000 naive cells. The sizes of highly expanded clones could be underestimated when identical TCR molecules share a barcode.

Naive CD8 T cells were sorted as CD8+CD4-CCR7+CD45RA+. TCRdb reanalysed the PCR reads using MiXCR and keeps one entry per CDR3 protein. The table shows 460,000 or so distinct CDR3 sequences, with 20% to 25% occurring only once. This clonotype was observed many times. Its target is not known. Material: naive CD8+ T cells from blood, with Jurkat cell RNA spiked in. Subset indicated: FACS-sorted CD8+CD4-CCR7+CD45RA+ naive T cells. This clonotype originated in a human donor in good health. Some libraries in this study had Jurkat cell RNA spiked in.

The CDR3 bases are TGTGCCAGCAGCGGGGGCGTGCGCACAGATACGCAGTATTTT. Its protein product is CASSGGVRTDTQYF. The chain carries TRBV7-9 and TRBJ2-3; TRBD1 might be the D (6 bases). Trimming left V 5 bases short and J 1 base short, with 10 bases between. Looked up from germline, CDR1 is SEHNR and CDR2 is FQNEAQ (reference sequence). CDR3 length equals 14 residues.